Listed here are 28 T cell receptor beta chains from one sample, sequenced in a study of T cells in Graves' hyperthyroidism and ophthalmopathy. RNA transcripts gave rise to amplified TCR beta CDR3 regions. TCR CDR3 regions were first amplified by RT-PCR with HTBI primers. TCRdb ran MiXCR on the multiplex PCR reads and lists one entry per CDR3 protein. The repertoire holds under 800,000 distinct CDR3 sequences, around 15% seen once, with roughly a tenth in the top ten. The sequencing sample was made of blood. These receptors all stem from a woman aged 18 to 35 with Graves' hyperthyroidism.

The chain links TRBV7-2 to TRBJ2-4, with TRBD1 matching 10 bases. The germline gives CDR1 SGHTA, CDR2 FQGNSA. The trim removed 8 bases at V and 2 bases at J, leaving 18 bases unmatched. The CDR3 sequence is 19 residues long. CDR3 in amino acids: CASVHSKLTGGATKNIQYF. The CDR3 DNA reads as TGTGCCAGCGTCCACTCAAAACTGACAGGGGGCGCGACCAAAAACATTCAGTACTTC.

The chain carries TRBV7-9 and TRBJ1-5, with D tentatively TRBD1 (5 bases). The CDR3 totals 17 residues. V was shortened by 1 base and J by 3 bases, with 16 bases between the two germline ends. Germline V gene sequence: CDR1 SEHNR, CDR2 FQNEAQ (reference sequence). CDR3 sequence reads: CASSLGRGGRNNQPQHF. CDR3 bases: TGTGCCAGCAGCTTAGGGAGGGGTGGTCGGAACAATCAGCCCCAGCATTTT.

This clonotype was seen at least ten times. This rearrangement joins TRBV7-6 to TRBJ2-5; TRBD1 matches at 9 bases. The CDR3 totals 15 residues. Germline V gene sequence: CDR1 SGHVS, CDR2 FNYEAQ. Losses at the gene ends were 5 bases for V and 1 base for J; bases not matched to a gene: 5. The CDR3 is CASSINRGRQETQYF. The CDR3 nucleotides are TGTGCCAGCAGCATAAACAGGGGGCGCCAAGAGACCCAGTACTTC.

This clonotype was seen ten or more times. In DNA form, the CDR3 reads TGTGCCAGCAGTTTACCCGGGACTAGCGGGAGTGGGACAGATACGCAGTATTTT. Protein: CASSLPGTSGSGTDTQYF. The chain carries TRBV27 and TRBJ2-3; 14 bases agree with TRBD2. Germline V gene lookup returns CDR1 MNHEY and CDR2 SMNVEV (reference sequence). The CDR3 sequence is 18 residues long. The V gene end was trimmed by 2 bases and the J gene end by 3 bases; junction bases not matched to a gene: 7.

This clonotype has at least ten counts. The rearrangement uses TRBV5-1 and TRBJ2-1, with 14 bases matching TRBD2. The CDR3 consists of 18 residues. Germline CDR1 is SGHRS and CDR2 is YFSETQ. Trimming at V came to 7 bases and at J to 0 bases, leaving 9 bases not matched to a gene. The CDR3 sequence is CASSRGTSGGSSYNEQFF. DNA for the CDR3: TGCGCCAGCTCAAGGGGGACTAGCGGGGGTAGCTCCTACAATGAGCAGTTCTTC.

The chain carries TRBV7-3 and TRBJ1-2; the D is unclear. V lost 4 bases and J lost 5, with 11 bases in between. Germline V gene data show CDR1 as SGHTA and CDR2 as FQGTGA. The CDR3 is 13 amino acids. The CDR3 region is CASSSPLGYGYTF. The CDR3 bases are TGTGCCAGCAGCTCACCTCTCGGGTATGGCTACACCTTC.

As to this clonotype: A single base separates this from a much larger clone, so it may be a read error. The chain carries TRBV27 and TRBJ1-1; no reliable D call. V lost 6 bases, J lost 4 bases, and 18 bases lay in between. The CDR3 contains 15 residues. Germline V gene lookup returns CDR1 MNHEY and CDR2 SMNVEV (reference sequence). The CDR3 sequence is CASSPSRLSSTEAFF. CDR3 sequence (DNA): TGTGCCAGCAGCCCCAGTAGACTTTCAAGCACTGAAGCTTTCTTT.

Ten or more counts support this clonotype. The rearrangement uses TRBV12-3 or TRBV12-4 and TRBJ2-3; TRBD2 matches at 10 bases. The V and J ends lost 7 bases and 2 bases, in that order; junction bases with no gene match: 18. The CDR3 contains 19 residues. CDR3 residues: CASTLIRRGLAGDTDTQYF. CDR3 DNA: TGTGCCAGCACCCTAATAAGACGTGGGCTAGCGGGGGACACAGATACGCAGTATTTT.

This clonotype occurred many times. CDR3 coding DNA: TGTGCCAGCAGTTTTTCATTGGGGGAAAGCTACGAGCAGTACTTC. This encodes CASSFSLGESYEQYF. The chain uses TRBV12-3 or TRBV12-4 and TRBJ2-7; D is possibly TRBD1 or TRBD2 (5 bases each). The germline V and J ends were trimmed by 3 bases and 3 bases, with 15 bases remaining between them. This CDR3 region has 15 residues.

Points on this clonotype: One end of the junction is discordant with germline, which a read error may explain. The V gene is TRBV3-1, the J gene TRBJ1-1; the match to TRBD1 covers 9 bases. This CDR3 spans 12 amino acids. Per germline, CDR1 LGHDT and CDR2 YNNKEL (reference sequence). In DNA form, the CDR3 reads TGTACCAGCAGCAGCCGACAGGGGGGAGCTTTCTTT. Protein sequence: CTSSSRQGGAFF. Full variable domain (remainder filled in from reference TRBV3-1 and TRBJ1-1): DTAVSQTPKYLVTQMGNDKSIKCEQNLGHDTMYWYKQDSKKFLKIMFSYNNKELIINETVPNRFSPKSPDKAHLNLHINSLELGDSAVYFCTSSSRQGGAFFGQGTRLTVV.

The table lists this clonotype with a few counts. This chain connects TRBV11-2 to TRBJ1-6, with 9 positions matching TRBD1. Trimming took 5 bases from V and 10 from J; bases not matched to a gene: 6. Looked up from germline, CDR1 is SGHAT and CDR2 is FQNNGV. This CDR3 contains 14 residues. The CDR3 sequence: CASSHRTGVSPLHF. DNA of the CDR3: TGTGCCAGCAGCCACAGGACAGGGGTATCACCCCTCCACTTT. Looking up the rest from reference TRBV11-2 and TRBJ1-6 gives the full variable domain: EAGVAQSPRYKIIEKRQSVAFWCNPISGHATLYWYQQILGQGPKLLIQFQNNGVVDDSQLPKDRFSAERLKGVDSTLKIQPAKLEDSAVYLCASSHRTGVSPLHFGNGTRLTVT.

The gene calls are TRBV6-1 and TRBJ1-3, with D possibly being TRBD1 (5 bases). CDR3 length: 15 amino acids. V gave up 4 bases and J gave up 0 bases, with 10 bases separating them. CDR1 is MNHNS, CDR2 SASEGT, per germline. The CDR3 DNA sequence: TGTGCCAGCAGTGCCTACAGGTCCTCTGGAAACACCATATATTTT. As protein: CASSAYRSSGNTIYF.

J is TRBJ2-1 and V is TRBV24-1; unclear D gene. Germline V gene data show CDR1 as KGHDR and CDR2 as SFDVKD. The ends were cut back, 4 bases at V and 3 bases at J, with 9 bases in the middle. The CDR3 is 14 residues long. The CDR3 nucleotides are TGTGCCACCAGTGAGCGAGGAAACTACAATGAGCAGTTCTTC. Amino acids: CATSERGNYNEQFF.

This clonotype was seen repeatedly, ten times or more. The gene calls are TRBV7-3 and TRBJ2-1; D may match TRBD1 or TRBD2 (5 bases each). In germline, CDR1 is SGHTA, CDR2 FQGTGA. The CDR3 has 15 residues. Trimming left V 2 bases short and J 0 bases short, with 8 bases between. CDR3 region: CASSLQGPSYNEQFF. CDR3 nucleotides: TGTGCCAGCAGCTTACAGGGACCCTCCTACAATGAGCAGTTCTTC.

The table lists this clonotype with a few counts. The chain is built from TRBV29-1 and TRBJ2-5; 9 bases match TRBD1. The CDR3 runs to 15 residues. Germline-derived CDR1 and CDR2 are SQVTM and ANQGSEA. The V and J ends lost 5 bases and 1 base, in that order; junction bases with no gene match: 8. CDR3 DNA sequence: TGCAGCGTTACAGGGGGCGGGACGCCCCAAGAGACCCAGTACTTC. Translated, it gives CSVTGGGTPQETQYF.

This clonotype was observed at least ten times. V gene TRBV10-1 combines with J gene TRBJ2-7; 8 positions agree with TRBD1. Per the germline V gene, CDR1 is WNHNN and CDR2 is SYGVQD (reference sequence). The CDR3 extends over 14 amino acids. V gave up 4 bases and J gave up 6 bases; unmatched junction bases: 8. CDR3 in DNA: TGCGCCAGCAGTGCCCGGGACAGGATTTTCGAGCAGTACTTC. Residues: CASSARDRIFEQYF.

The chain employs TRBV7-9 and TRBJ2-7; D unclear. V was cut by 1 base and J by 2 bases, with 12 bases left in between. Germline assignment: CDR1 SEHNR and CDR2 FQNEAQ (reference sequence). This CDR3 is 15 amino acids long. The CDR3 reads CASSLGVISPYEQYF. The CDR3 nucleotides read TGTGCCAGCAGCTTAGGAGTGATCTCTCCCTACGAGCAGTACTTC.

The chain joins TRBV12-3 or TRBV12-4 to TRBJ1-4; no clear D. There are 16 residues in the CDR3. With 8 bases removed from V and 6 bases from J, the gap between germline ends came to 22 bases. The chain's CDR3 is CASGLNGRPTDEKLFF. The CDR3, as DNA: TGTGCCAGCGGCCTTAATGGACGCCCAACGGATGAAAAACTGTTTTTT.

This clonotype has only a few counts. V and J are TRBV27 and TRBJ2-7; D ambiguous. The V end lost 4 bases, the J end lost 0 bases, and 7 bases lay between the germline ends. Germline values: CDR1 MNHEY, CDR2 SMNVEV (reference sequence). This CDR3 has 13 residues. CDR3 sequence (DNA): TGTGCCAGCAGTTCCTGGAGCTCCTACGAGCAGTACTTC. It encodes CASSSWSSYEQYF.

This clonotype was counted many times. This chain uses TRBV12-3 or TRBV12-4 with TRBJ1-1; possibly TRBD1 for D (6 bases). Deletions cut 5 bases from V and 5 bases from J, with 18 bases between. The CDR3 is 15 residues long. CDR3 coding DNA: TGTGCCAGCAGTATACAGGGTACCCTTGGAACTGAAGCTTTCTTT. It is translated as CASSIQGTLGTEAFF.

The chain recombines TRBV20-1 with TRBJ2-5, with a weak D call TRBD2 (5 bases). The CDR3 has 15 residues. CDR1 is DFQATT, CDR2 SNEGSKA, per germline (reference sequence). Trimming cost V 0 bases and J 3 bases, with 14 bases left between them. The DNA for the CDR3 is TGCAGTGCTAGAGATGTGGGAGTCACGAAAGAGACCCAGTACTTC. Its protein product is CSARDVGVTKETQYF.

This clonotype has at least ten counts. The chain recombines TRBV11-3 with TRBJ2-2; D gene ambiguous. The CDR3 is 13 amino acids. Germline V CDR1 and CDR2: SGHNT, YENEEA. V dropped 5 bases and J dropped 9 bases, with 13 bases sitting between them. CDR3 protein: CASSPRGVRELFF. In DNA form, the CDR3 reads TGTGCCAGCAGCCCCAGAGGAGTGCGGGAGCTGTTTTTT.

This chain connects TRBV9 to TRBJ2-7; 8 bases are shared with TRBD2. The V and J ends lost 0 bases and 2 bases, in that order; junction bases with no gene match: 4. This CDR3 is 15 amino acids long. Germline lookup yields CDR1 SGDLS and CDR2 YYNGEE. The CDR3 protein is CASSVGTGGPYEQYF. CDR3 in DNA: TGTGCCAGCAGCGTAGGAACGGGAGGGCCCTACGAGCAGTACTTC.

This clonotype came up many times. The CDR3 reads CSATQRALTYEQYF. CDR3 DNA sequence: TGCAGTGCTACCCAGCGGGCCCTAACCTACGAGCAGTACTTC. The chain links TRBV20-1 to TRBJ2-7; tentatively, D is TRBD2 (6 bases). This CDR3 is 14 amino acids long. CDR1 DFQATT and CDR2 SNEGSKA come from the germline V gene (reference sequence). Trimming shortened V by 4 bases and J by 2 bases, and 15 bases separated the two germline ends.

The chain couples TRBV10-3 to TRBJ2-5; D uncertain. V was cut by 0 bases and J by 4 bases, with 3 bases left in between. The CDR3 runs to 12 residues. The germline gives CDR1 ENHRY, CDR2 SYGVKD. This chain's CDR3 is CAISESRETQYF. CDR3 sequence (DNA): TGTGCCATCAGTGAGTCCCGAGAGACCCAGTACTTC.

This clonotype was observed at least ten times. V usage is TRBV20-1 and J usage is TRBJ2-1; no clear D. Germline CDR1 DFQATT, CDR2 SNEGSKA (reference sequence). The CDR3 has 15 residues. V gave up 2 bases and J gave up 5 bases, with 16 bases separating them. The CDR3 DNA follows: TGCAGTGCTAGACGGTTATGGGGTTCGCACAATGAGCAGTTCTTC. It specifies CSARRLWGSHNEQFF.

This clonotype was observed many times. The chain recombines TRBV7-9 with TRBJ1-1; perhaps TRBD1 as D (6 bases). Trimming took off 8 bases at V and 3 bases at J, with 10 bases between the two ends. This CDR3 has 12 amino acids. Germline assignment: CDR1 SEHNR and CDR2 FQNEAQ (reference sequence). The CDR3 coding sequence is TGTGCCAGCCGGGGGGCCGACACTGAAGCTTTCTTT. It translates to CASRGADTEAFF.

This clonotype was found many times. The chain employs TRBV4-3 and TRBJ2-1, with D perhaps TRBD2 (6 bases). V was trimmed by 0 bases and J by 10 bases, leaving 19 bases between them. The CDR3 spans 16 residues. Looked up from germline, CDR1 is LGHNA and CDR2 is YSLEER. The CDR3 loop reads CASSQERDIPLNEQFF. The CDR3 nucleotides are TGCGCCAGCAGCCAAGAGCGGGATATCCCCCTCAACGAGCAGTTCTTC.